The 25 T cell receptor beta chains below all came from one sample that was sequenced in a study of blood T cell repertoires in COVID-19. Repertoires were generated with immunoSEQ multiplex PCR, while TCRdb's copy carries only in-frame clones and drops some. The data hold 200,000 to 300,000 clones, with over 70% observed a single time. Sequenced input: peripheral blood. These receptors came from a woman aged 80 or older with acute or convalescent COVID-19.

The chain employs TRBV7-2 and TRBJ1-1; unclear D gene. The CDR3 is made up of 12 amino acids. Deletions cut 8 bases from V and 1 base from J, with 8 bases between. Looked up from germline, CDR1 is SGHTA and CDR2 is FQGNSA. CDR3 in amino acids: CASVGQNTEAFF. The CDR3 DNA reads TGTGCCAGCGTGGGCCAGAACACTGAAGCTTTCTTT.

The V and J genes are TRBV24-1 and TRBJ2-7, with 9 bases identical to TRBD1. There are 12 residues in the CDR3. Germline V CDR1 and CDR2: KGHDR, SFDVKD. The V segment lost 11 bases and the J segment 4 bases; nucleotides outside the gene matches: 5. Written as DNA, the CDR3 is TGTGCCAGAGACAGGGGGTCATACGAGCAGTACTTC. It encodes CARDRGSYEQYF.

This chain joins TRBV11-2 and TRBJ1-2; D not resolved. Trimming left V 0 bases short and J 0 bases short, with 5 bases between. Germline V gene lookup returns CDR1 SGHAT and CDR2 FQNNGV. The length of the CDR3 is 14 residues. In DNA form, the CDR3 reads TGTGCCAGCAGCTTAGATTATGCTAACTATGGCTACACCTTC. Translation gives CASSLDYANYGYTF.

The J gene is TRBJ1-6, the V gene TRBV25-1, with a tentative D call TRBD1 (6 bases). CDR1 and CDR2 from the germline V gene are MGHDK and SYGVNS. V gave up 1 base and J gave up 7 bases, with 14 bases separating them. CDR3 length equals 16 residues. CDR3 loop: CASSELRQGHNSPLHF. CDR3 in DNA: TGTGCCAGCAGTGAATTAAGGCAGGGACACAATTCACCCCTCCACTTT.

This chain connects TRBV11-2 to TRBJ1-4, with 7 bases fitting TRBD1. Trimming cost V 7 bases and J 8 bases; bases outside gene matches: 19. Germline V gene sequence: CDR1 SGHAT, CDR2 FQNNGV. The CDR3 contains 17 residues. The CDR3 protein is CASTPLNGKTGHEKLFF. The CDR3 nucleotides are TGTGCCAGCACTCCACTAAACGGAAAGACAGGGCACGAAAAACTGTTTTTT.

J is TRBJ2-2 and V is TRBV15; 7 bases align to TRBD1. J was trimmed by 1 base and V by 9 bases; bases with no gene match: 8. The germline gives CDR1 LNHNV, CDR2 YYDKDF (reference sequence). This CDR3 region has 15 residues. In DNA form, the CDR3 reads TGTGCCACAGGGGGCCTTCGGGGGAACACCGGGGAGCTGTTTTTT. Amino acid sequence: CATGGLRGNTGELFF.

This chain links TRBV4-1 with TRBJ2-7, with TRBD1 as a possible D gene (6 bases). V shed 3 bases and J shed 4 bases, with 10 bases lying between them. This CDR3 has 13 residues. Germline CDR1 reads MGHRA; CDR2 reads YSYEKL. CDR3 bases: TGCGCCAGCAGCCAGACAGGATCGTACGAGCAGTACTTC. Amino acids: CASSQTGSYEQYF.

The rearrangement links TRBV19 to TRBJ2-2; 10 nucleotides match TRBD1. The junction had 7 bases not matched to a gene; V was cut back by 6 bases and J by 3 bases. Germline lookup yields CDR1 LNHDA and CDR2 SQIVND (reference sequence). CDR3 length: 16 residues. The CDR3 sequence: CASSPDRGQYTGELFF. The CDR3 DNA follows: TGTGCCAGTAGCCCAGACAGGGGGCAGTACACCGGGGAGCTGTTTTTT.

This rearrangement joins TRBV5-6 to TRBJ2-1, with a possible D match to TRBD2 (6 bases). CDR1 and CDR2 from the germline V gene are SGHDT and YYEEEE. Trimming removed 4 bases at V and 7 bases at J, with 18 bases between. There are 15 residues in the CDR3. The CDR3 DNA sequence: TGTGCCAGCAGCGCCGGGACTGGCTGGAAGAATGAGCAGTTCTTC. Protein: CASSAGTGWKNEQFF.

This chain uses TRBV12-5 with TRBJ2-1; D possibly corresponds to TRBD2 (5 bases). There are 16 residues in the CDR3. From germline, CDR1 is LGHNT and CDR2 FRNRAP. Deletions cut 4 bases from V and 5 bases from J, with 18 bases between. The DNA of the CDR3 is TGTGCTAGTGGTTCGGTGGCCTCGCGGGTCCACAATGAGCAGTTCTTC. This gives the protein CASGSVASRVHNEQFF. The whole variable domain, remainder taken from reference TRBV12-5 and TRBJ2-1, is DARVTQTPRHKVTEMGQEVTMRCQPILGHNTVFWYRQTMMQGLELLAYFRNRAPLDDSGMPKDRFSAEMPDATLATLKIQPSEPRDSAVYFCASGSVASRVHNEQFFGPGTRLTVL.

This clone was seen only once. The V and J genes are TRBV19 and TRBJ1-3; D not resolved. Germline CDR1 reads LNHDA; CDR2 reads SQIVND (reference sequence). Between the trimmed V and J ends, which lost 2 bases and 4 bases, there was a span of 9 bases. CDR3 length: 14 amino acids. The CDR3 region has the DNA TGTGCCAGTAGTATACGGGGATCCGGAAACACCATATATTTT. The encoded protein is CASSIRGSGNTIYF. Using reference TRBV19 and TRBJ1-3 for the parts outside the CDR3, the full variable domain is DGGITQSPKYLFRKEGQNVTLSCEQNLNHDAMYWYRQDPGQGLRLIYYSQIVNDFQKGDIAEGYSVSREKKESFPLTVTSAQKNPTAFYLCASSIRGSGNTIYFGEGSWLTVV.

V usage is TRBV7-8 and J usage is TRBJ2-5; tentative D call: TRBD1 (6 bases). The CDR3 sequence is 14 residues long. With 5 bases removed from V and 5 bases from J, the gap between germline ends came to 15 bases. From germline, CDR1 is SGHVS and CDR2 FQNEAQ. This CDR3 is CASSVSTGSETQYF. DNA for the CDR3: TGTGCCAGCAGCGTAAGTACAGGGTCCGAGACCCAGTACTTC.

This chain uses TRBV5-6 with TRBJ2-1; D uncertain. This CDR3 spans 11 amino acids. Germline loops: CDR1 SGHDT, CDR2 YYEEEE. V was shortened by 3 bases and J by 12 bases, with 10 bases between the two germline ends. The CDR3 is CASSSRSLQFF. DNA for the CDR3: TGTGCCAGCAGCTCCCGGTCCTTGCAGTTCTTC.

The chain recombines TRBV3-1 (or the pseudogene TRBV3-2) with TRBJ2-7; TRBD2 matches 14 bases. This CDR3 contains 16 residues. The V segment lost 1 base and the J segment 4 bases; nucleotides outside the gene matches: 3. Germline-derived CDR1 and CDR2 are LGHDT and YNNKEL (reference sequence). CDR3 DNA sequence: TGTGCCAGCAGCCAAGGACTAGCGGGGGGGTTGTACGAGCAGTACTTC. This translates into CASSQGLAGGLYEQYF.

This clone was recorded only once. The CDR3 DNA follows: TGTGCCAGCAGCATGGGACTAGCGGGGGGGCCTAGGTTCGAGACCCAGTACTTC. Its protein is CASSMGLAGGPRFETQYF. The rearrangement uses TRBV5-6 and TRBJ2-5; 16 bases align to TRBD2. V was pared by 4 bases and J by 5 bases, with 11 bases of the junction left unmatched. Germline V lookup: CDR1 SGHDT, CDR2 YYEEEE. The CDR3 consists of 18 residues.

The gene calls are TRBV4-2 and TRBJ2-7, with 9 bases matching TRBD2. V shed 4 bases and J 5 bases; nucleotides not matched to a gene: 12. The CDR3 is 16 residues long. Germline V gene data show CDR1 as LGHNA and CDR2 as YNFKEQ. The CDR3 bases are TGTGCCAGCAGCCCCCGACCCCTAGCGGGATTCGACGAGCAGTACTTC. As protein: CASSPRPLAGFDEQYF.

CDR3 sequence (DNA): TGTGCCTGGAGTCTTACAGGGGTTCATACCGAACAGCCCCAGCATTTT. Amino acid sequence: CAWSLTGVHTEQPQHF. This chain joins TRBV30 and TRBJ1-5; 7 bases align to TRBD1. Germline V gene lookup returns CDR1 GTSNPN and CDR2 SVGIG (reference sequence). V was pared by 2 bases and J by 7 bases, with 14 bases of the junction left unmatched. The CDR3 length is 16 residues.

V is TRBV6-5 and J is TRBJ2-1; a possible D gene is TRBD1 (6 bases). The V and J ends lost 2 bases and 4 bases respectively, with 9 bases between them. CDR1 is MNHEY and CDR2 is SVGAGI in the germline V gene. The length of the CDR3 is 14 residues. CDR3 protein: CASSYRTEYNEQFF. The CDR3 DNA reads TGTGCCAGCAGTTACCGGACAGAATACAATGAGCAGTTCTTC.

This chain links TRBV5-6 with TRBJ1-4; 9 bases fit TRBD1. With 4 bases clipped from V and 1 base from J, the junction kept 2 bases outside the gene matches. The CDR3 is 15 amino acids. Germline-derived CDR1 and CDR2 are SGHDT and YYEEEE. The CDR3 region has the DNA TGTGCCAGCAGCAGGACAGGGGTAACTAATGAAAAACTGTTTTTT. Translation: CASSRTGVTNEKLFF.

Regarding this clone: The same CDR3 can be traced to other DNA sequences in this sample. The rearrangement uses TRBV7-9 and TRBJ2-5, with 8 bases lining up with TRBD1. The V and J ends lost 5 bases and 2 bases, in that order; junction bases with no gene match: 7. CDR1 and CDR2 (germline): SEHNR, FQNEAQ (reference sequence). CDR3 length: 15 amino acids. The CDR3 DNA sequence: TGTGCCAGCAGCCTTGGGACAGGCCCTCAAGAGACCCAGTACTTC. Encoded protein: CASSLGTGPQETQYF.

The chain combines TRBV10-1 with TRBJ2-3, with 15 bases that match TRBD2. The CDR3 totals 16 residues. In germline, CDR1 is WNHNN, CDR2 SYGVQD (reference sequence). The junction had 2 bases not matched to a gene; V was cut back by 2 bases and J by 5 bases. The CDR3 spells CASSEGTSGRRDTQYF. CDR3 nucleotides: TGCGCCAGCAGTGAGGGGACTAGCGGGAGGCGAGATACGCAGTATTTT.

This clone was found once. This chain connects TRBV28 to TRBJ2-5, with 7 bases fitting TRBD2. The V segment lost 5 bases and the J segment 1 base; nucleotides outside the gene matches: 13. This CDR3 contains 17 residues. The germline CDR1 and CDR2 sequences are MDHEN and SYDVKM. CDR3 coding DNA: TGTGCCAGCAGTCTTCTCTCAGGTCTAGCGGCCCAAGAGACCCAGTACTTC. It codes for CASSLLSGLAAQETQYF. Full variable domain (rest looked up from reference TRBV28 and TRBJ2-5): DVKVTQSSRYLVKRTGEKVFLECVQDMDHENMFWYRQDPGLGLRLIYFSYDVKMKEKGDIPEGYSVSREKKERFSLILESASTNQTSMYLCASSLLSGLAAQETQYFGPGTRLLVL.

The CDR3 is CASSIGVPSEAFF. The CDR3 coding sequence is TGTGCCAGTAGTATCGGGGTTCCGAGTGAAGCTTTCTTT. The rearrangement joins TRBV19 to TRBJ1-1, with D unresolved. This CDR3 spans 13 amino acids. Germline assignment: CDR1 LNHDA and CDR2 SQIVND (reference sequence). Deletions cut 3 bases from V and 7 bases from J, with 12 bases between. The full variable domain, its missing parts supplied by reference TRBV19 and TRBJ1-1, is DGGITQSPKYLFRKEGQNVTLSCEQNLNHDAMYWYRQDPGQGLRLIYYSQIVNDFQKGDIAEGYSVSREKKESFPLTVTSAQKNPTAFYLCASSIGVPSEAFFGQGTRLTVV.

The table lists this clone with a few counts. The V and J genes are TRBV5-1 and TRBJ2-3; 8 bases map to TRBD2. The CDR3 runs to 15 residues. Germline V CDR1 and CDR2: SGHRS, YFSETQ. After removal of 6 bases from V and 0 bases from J, the junction contained 6 bases not matched to a gene. CDR3 nucleotide sequence: TGCGCCAGCACCAATACGGGAGGGAGCACAGATACGCAGTATTTT. Translated, it gives CASTNTGGSTDTQYF. Complete variable domain (other parts from reference TRBV5-1 and TRBJ2-3): KAGVTQTPRYLIKTRGQQVTLSCSPISGHRSVSWYQQTPGQGLQFLFEYFSETQRNKGNFPGRFSGRQFSNSRSEMNVSTLELGDSALYLCASTNTGGSTDTQYFGPGTRLTVL.

V is TRBV6-5 and J is TRBJ2-5; 7 bases align to TRBD2. Trimming at V came to 7 bases and at J to 2 bases, leaving 10 bases not matched to a gene. The CDR3 covers 15 residues. Germline V gene data show CDR1 as MNHEY and CDR2 as SVGAGI. The CDR3 region is CASTPGSGRQETQYF. CDR3 sequence (DNA): TGTGCCAGCACGCCGGGTAGCGGGCGTCAAGAGACCCAGTACTTC.